The clone carrying this TCR beta chain showed up just a few times. Its antigen remains unknown. Here immunoSEQ multiplex PCR was the method, and the copy in TCRdb shows in-frame clones only, minus some. The sample gives hundreds of thousands of clones, over 80% of which show up once; less than 2% is in the top ten. This entry is derived from a study of Ad26.COV2.S vaccination and SARS-CoV-2 variants. Across the study: Intramuscular Ad26.COV2.S doses were given once or twice, 56 days apart.

The germline CDR1 and CDR2 sequences are SGHNT and YYREEE (reference sequence). The CDR3 loop spans 15 amino acids. Trimming removed 5 bases from V and 4 bases from J; junction bases left unmatched: 2. Points from the study as a whole: Researchers cautioned that TCR breadth and depth analyses may have underestimated total T cell responses.

Treatment meaning: about 20 received Ad26.COV2.S at low or high dose, single or two shots; roughly five received placebo; per-sample allocation not given. Repertoires come from day 63 after the first vaccine or placebo injection. An adult donor aged 18-55 years was enrolled in Boston. An Ad26 vector carrying the Wuhan-strain SARS-CoV-2 spike served as the vaccine. The sequencing here drew on peripheral blood, taken in a trial of Ad26.COV2.S vaccine versus placebo. The TCR was taken from a person aged 18 to 59 who received the Ad26.COV2.S COVID-19 vaccine or a placebo. This chain connects TRBV5-4 to TRBJ1-6, with 11 positions matching TRBD1. CDR3 DNA: TGTGCCAGCAGGGGGGACAGGGGGTATAATTCACCCCTCCACTTT. It codes for CASRGDRGYNSPLHF.